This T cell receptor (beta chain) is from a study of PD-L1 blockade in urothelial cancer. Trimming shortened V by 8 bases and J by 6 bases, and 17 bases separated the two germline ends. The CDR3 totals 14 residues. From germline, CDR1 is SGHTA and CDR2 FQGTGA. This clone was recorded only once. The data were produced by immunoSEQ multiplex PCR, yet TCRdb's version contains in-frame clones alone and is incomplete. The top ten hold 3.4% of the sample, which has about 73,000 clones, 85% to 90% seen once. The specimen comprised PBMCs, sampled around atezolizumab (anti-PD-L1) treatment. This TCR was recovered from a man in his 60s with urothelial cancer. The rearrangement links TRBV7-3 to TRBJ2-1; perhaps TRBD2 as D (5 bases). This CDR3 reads CASGDYPISNEQFF. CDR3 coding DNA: TGTGCCAGCGGCGACTACCCGATAAGCAATGAGCAGTTCTTC.